These 10 T cell receptor beta chains share one sample of origin, sequenced in a study of Graves' ophthalmopathy and Graves' hyperthyroidism. The authors amplified TCR beta CDR3 regions, and they did so from RNA transcripts for repertoire sequencing. Investigators did first-round RT-PCR with HTBI primers, then second-round multiplex PCR. TCRdb ran MiXCR on the multiplex PCR reads and lists one entry per CDR3 protein. The data show about 740,000 distinct CDR3 sequences, with roughly two fifths seen just once and less than 55% held by the top ten. The sequenced material came from peripheral blood. These receptors all come from an adult man with Graves' ophthalmopathy.

This clonotype has a handful of counts. The V and J genes are TRBV7-9 and TRBJ1-6; a possible D gene is TRBD1 (5 bases). V dropped 0 bases and J dropped 7 bases, with 10 bases sitting between them. Germline values: CDR1 SEHNR, CDR2 FQNEAQ (reference sequence). The CDR3 has 15 amino acids. The CDR3 nucleotides read TGTGCCAGCAGCTTAGCGGGGGAGCCAAATTCACCCCTCCACTTT. Translating gives CASSLAGEPNSPLHF.

CDR3 nucleotide sequence: TGTGCCAGCAGAGGGTCTCACTACTCTGGAAACACCATATATTTT. Protein sequence: CASRGSHYSGNTIYF. V and J are TRBV6-1 and TRBJ1-3; D not certain. V dropped 6 bases and J dropped 0 bases, with 12 bases sitting between them. Germline CDR1 is MNHNS and CDR2 is SASEGT. This CDR3 is 15 amino acids long.

This clonotype was seen at least ten times. The chain is built from TRBV2 and TRBJ2-7; tentative D call: TRBD2 (6 bases). V was pared by 6 bases and J by 3 bases, with 12 bases between. Per the germline V gene, CDR1 is SNHLY and CDR2 is FYNNEI. The CDR3 is 13 residues long. CDR3 protein: CASSPPGGYEQYF. The CDR3 coding sequence is TGTGCCAGCAGCCCACCCGGGGGCTACGAGCAGTACTTC.

The chain joins TRBV15 to TRBJ2-7; 10 bases fit TRBD1. V trimming: 3 bases; J trimming: 0 bases; junction bases outside the gene matches: 8. From germline, CDR1 is LNHNV and CDR2 YYDKDF (reference sequence). This CDR3 has 17 amino acids. This CDR3 reads CATSSRIGTGASYEQYF. The CDR3, as DNA: TGTGCCACCAGCAGCCGAATAGGGACAGGGGCCTCCTACGAGCAGTACTTC. The variable domain in full, with the rest retrieved from reference TRBV15 and TRBJ2-7, is DAMVIQNPRYQVTQFGKPVTLSCSQTLNHNVMYWYQQKSSQAPKLLFHYYDKDFNNEADTPDNFQSRRPNTSFCFLDIRSPGLGDTAMYLCATSSRIGTGASYEQYFGPGTRLTVT.

This clonotype has a count of ten or more. The rearrangement uses TRBV2 and TRBJ1-2; D gene ambiguous. Germline CDR1 reads SNHLY; CDR2 reads FYNNEI. The V and J ends lost 6 bases and 1 base respectively, with 9 bases between them. This CDR3 has 13 amino acids. CDR3 protein: CASSGDGNYGYTF. The CDR3 DNA is TGTGCCAGCAGCGGAGACGGTAACTATGGCTACACCTTC.

This chain links TRBV7-2 with TRBJ2-6, with 12 bases matching TRBD1. The CDR3 length is 20 residues. Germline V gene sequence: CDR1 SGHTA, CDR2 FQGNSA. The junction had 9 bases not matched to a gene; V was cut back by 3 bases and J by 0 bases. The CDR3 protein is CASSLGDRGPESSGANVLTF. The DNA for the CDR3 is TGTGCCAGCAGCTTGGGGGACAGGGGGCCCGAGAGCTCTGGGGCCAACGTCCTGACTTTC.

This clonotype was detected ten times or more. V gene TRBV20-1 combines with J gene TRBJ1-3; no clear D. Trimming removed 5 bases at V and 6 bases at J, with 14 bases between. CDR1 is DFQATT, CDR2 SNEGSKA, per germline (reference sequence). This CDR3 has 13 residues. The CDR3 DNA follows: TGCAGTGCTTTGGCGGGCCTGACAAACACCATATATTTT. Translating it yields CSALAGLTNTIYF.

The CDR3, as DNA: TGTGCCAGTAGATCAACGGGCGTAGGGGAAAAACTGTTTTTT. This encodes CASRSTGVGEKLFF. The chain combines TRBV19 with TRBJ1-4; D gene uncertain. V was trimmed by 6 bases and J by 8 bases, leaving 16 bases between them. CDR1 is LNHDA, CDR2 SQIVND, per germline (reference sequence). The CDR3 has 14 amino acids. Variable domain in full (rest from reference TRBV19 and TRBJ1-4): DGGITQSPKYLFRKEGQNVTLSCEQNLNHDAMYWYRQDPGQGLRLIYYSQIVNDFQKGDIAEGYSVSREKKESFPLTVTSAQKNPTAFYLCASRSTGVGEKLFFGSGTQLSVL.

The J gene is TRBJ2-3, the V gene TRBV29-1; 9 nucleotides line up with TRBD2. The CDR3 is made up of 15 amino acids. With V trimmed by 4 bases and J by 1 base, 6 bases remained unmatched. Germline lookup yields CDR1 SQVTM and CDR2 ANQGSEA. Here the CDR3 reads CSVASASGGTDTQYF. The CDR3 DNA sequence: TGCAGCGTTGCGTCGGCTAGCGGGGGCACAGATACGCAGTATTTT.

This rearrangement joins TRBV25-1 to TRBJ1-1; 12 nucleotides match TRBD1. CDR3 length: 17 amino acids. CDR1 and CDR2 (germline): MGHDK, SYGVNS. Trimming cost V 6 bases and J 1 base; bases outside gene matches: 9. The CDR3: CASSLGTGGASNTEAFF. The CDR3 DNA follows: TGTGCCAGCAGCTTAGGGACAGGGGGCGCGTCGAACACTGAAGCTTTCTTT. Full variable domain (rest looked up from reference TRBV25-1 and TRBJ1-1): EADIYQTPRYLVIGTGKKITLECSQTMGHDKMYWYQQDPGMELHLIHYSYGVNSTEKGDLSSESTVSRIRTEHFPLTLESARPSHTSQYLCASSLGTGGASNTEAFFGQGTRLTVV.